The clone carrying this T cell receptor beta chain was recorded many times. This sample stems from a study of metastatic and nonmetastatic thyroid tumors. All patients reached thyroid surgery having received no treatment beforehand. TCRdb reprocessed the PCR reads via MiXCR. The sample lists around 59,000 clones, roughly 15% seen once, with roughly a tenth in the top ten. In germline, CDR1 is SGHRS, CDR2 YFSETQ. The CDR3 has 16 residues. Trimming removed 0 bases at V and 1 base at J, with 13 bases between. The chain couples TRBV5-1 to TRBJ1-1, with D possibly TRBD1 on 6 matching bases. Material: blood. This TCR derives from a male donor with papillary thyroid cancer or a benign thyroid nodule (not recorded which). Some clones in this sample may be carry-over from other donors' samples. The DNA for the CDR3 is TGCGCCAGCAGCTTGGACAGGGCTTATCGGAACACTGAAGCTTTCTTT. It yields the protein CASSLDRAYRNTEAFF.